This T cell receptor (beta chain) was identified in a study of beta chain features in type 1 diabetes. Study observations and caveats: Across patients, naive, central memory and Treg TCRB repertoires exhibited apparently greater similarity than was observed across healthy donors. For type 1 diabetes patients, VDJ junctions showed fewer insertions and more deletions. Patients with Type 1 diabetes showed moderately but significantly shorter TCRB CDR3s in all four CD4+ subsets. Possible PCR preference for shorter templates applied equally to patients and controls.

CD4+ naive, central memory, regulatory and stem cell-like memory subsets were isolated by sorting on CD45RO/CCR7/CD25/CD127/CD95/CD27. The germline gives CDR1 SEHNR, CDR2 FQNEAQ (reference sequence). This CDR3 is 12 amino acids long. V was trimmed by 4 bases and J by 8 bases, leaving 11 bases between them. In regard to this clone: What it recognizes is unknown.

Since all of the isolated RNA was reverse transcribed, expressed TCRB transcripts were what got sequenced. TCRdb's table, derived via immunoSEQ multiplex PCR, lists solely in-frame clones and lacks some. Altogether under 850,000 clones are present, roughly 12% being singletons, with the ten largest covering around 0.022%. This clonotype was obtained from a man younger than 35 with type 1 diabetes. The rearrangement joins TRBV7-9 to TRBJ1-1; D is perhaps TRBD1 (5 bases). The specimen sequenced was naive CD4+ T cells from blood. CDR3 bases: TGTGCCAGCAGCTCCACCGGGGGGGAAGCTTTCTTT. Its translation is CASSSTGGEAFF. The whole variable domain, remainder taken from reference TRBV7-9 and TRBJ1-1, is DTGVSQNPRHKITKRGQNVTFRCDPISEHNRLYWYRQTLGQGPEFLTYFQNEAQLEKSRLLSDRFSAERPKGSFSTLEIQRTEQGDSAMYLCASSSTGGEAFFGQGTRLTVV.